The entry that follows covers one TCR beta chain sequence. No antigen is known for it. This record belongs to a study of regulatory T cells in long-lasting Graves disease. Study conclusions and caveats: Those with persistent disease had in common more public clonotypes (roughly 3,000) than new patients (approximately 890).

Germline V gives CDR1 SQVTM, CDR2 ANQGSEA. The CDR3 totals 14 residues. V lost 4 bases and J lost 7, with 19 bases in between. The TCR beta library used iRepertoire HTBI primers with Arm-PCR amplification of CDR3. TCRdb analysed the multiplex PCR reads with MiXCR anew, one entry per CDR3 protein. The repertoire holds 650,000 to 700,000 distinct CDR3 sequences, with 30% as singletons. Time point in this sample: persistent/refractory GD, antithyroid drugs over 5 years with positive TRAb. Isolated PBMC RNA provided the starting material for the TCR library. Those enrolled as patients came out of an endocrinology department in Xi'an, China. Peripheral blood, about 9 milliliters of it, was drawn into EDTA tubes.

The receptor was isolated from a female donor with Graves disease. The sample here was peripheral blood mononuclear cells (PBMCs), taken when the disease was refractory, from a patient treated with antithyroid drugs. The V and J genes are TRBV29-1 and TRBJ1-1; D is unresolved. The CDR3 region is CSVGVFGLTVEAFF. The CDR3 bases are TGCAGCGTTGGTGTCTTTGGTTTAACGGTTGAAGCTTTCTTT.